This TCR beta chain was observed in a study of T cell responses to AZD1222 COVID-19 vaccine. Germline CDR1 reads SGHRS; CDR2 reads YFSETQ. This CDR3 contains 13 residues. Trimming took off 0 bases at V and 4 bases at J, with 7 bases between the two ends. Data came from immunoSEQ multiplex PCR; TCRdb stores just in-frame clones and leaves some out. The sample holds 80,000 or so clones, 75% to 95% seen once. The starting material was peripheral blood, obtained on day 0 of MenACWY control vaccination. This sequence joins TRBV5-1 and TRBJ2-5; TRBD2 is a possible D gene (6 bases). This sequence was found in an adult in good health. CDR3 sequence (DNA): TGCGCCAGCAGCTTGGAGGGACTAGAGACCCAGTACTTC. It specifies CASSLEGLETQYF.